This is a list of T cell receptor beta chains from one sample in a study of shared clonotypes between healthy human individuals. Some clones are missing from TCRdb's copy, which holds only in-frame ones; the method was immunoSEQ multiplex PCR. This table has roughly 2.5 million clones, approximately 90% appearing once. Sequencing input: naive CD4+ T cells sorted from blood. The receptors shown here come from a man younger than 30 in good health. The CDR3 runs from the conserved cysteine through the conserved F or W. The D gene is left open where the match is weak. Clone size is given for some rows only: seen once, a few or many times, or a class if the clone is expanded.

-,TRBJ2-2,-,TRBV11-3,TGTGCCAGCAGCTTAGATTCAGGGGCCTACACCGGGGAGCTGTTTTTT,CASSLDSGAYTGELFF
TRBD1,TRBJ1-2,-,TRBV6-5,TGTGCCAGCAGTTACTCGAGGGACAGAGGACGGTATGGCTACACCTTC,CASSYSRDRGRYGYTF
-,TRBJ2-7,-,TRBV21-1,TGTGCCAGCAGCATGGGACTAGCGGGAGATTTCTACGAGCAGTACTTC,CASSMGLAGDFYEQYF
-,TRBJ2-3,-,TRBV6-1,TGTGCCAGCAGCCCCCCCGGAACAGATACGCAGTATTTT,CASSPPGTDTQYF
-,TRBJ1-2,-,TRBV7-2,TGTGCCAGCAGCTCCTTCGGGAGGGTCTACGGCTACACCTTC,CASSSFGRVYGYTF
-,TRBJ1-2,-,TRBV6-6,TGTGCCAGCGGTTCGAGCCGCTATGGCTACACCTTC,CASGSSRYGYTF
-,TRBJ2-7,once,TRBV19,TGTGCCAGTAGTATTAGGCCCAATATCGCCGGCTACGAGCAGTACTTC,CASSIRPNIAGYEQYF
TRBD2,TRBJ2-6,-,TRBV10-3,TGTGCCATCAGTCTGACTAGCGCGAGCTCTGGGGCCAACGTCCTGACTTTC,CAISLTSASSGANVLTF
-,TRBJ2-2,-,TRBV7-7,TGTGCTAGCAGCCGTGGCGGAGGGACAACCGGGGAGCTGTTTTTT,CASSRGGGTTGELFF
TRBD2,TRBJ2-3,-,TRBV15,TGTGCCACCAGCAGTCCCGGACTAGTGGTGGATACGCAGTATTTT,CATSSPGLVVDTQYF
-,TRBJ2-7,-,TRBV6-1,TGTGCCAGCAGTGAGGGGCCCCCTACCGAGCAGTACTTC,CASSEGPPTEQYF
-,TRBJ1-4,-,TRBV27,TGTGCCAGCAGGTGGAGGGTTGCAACTAATGAAAAACTGTTTTTT,CASRWRVATNEKLFF
-,TRBJ2-7,-,TRBV7-2,TGTGCCAGCAGCTTAGAGGGCGGGTTTCCTCCCGCCTACGAGCAGTACTTC,CASSLEGGFPPAYEQYF
TRBD1,TRBJ2-5,-,TRBV19,TGTGCCAGTAGTGTTCCACAGGGGGCCCTCGGACAGACCCAGTACTTC,CASSVPQGALGQTQYF
-,TRBJ1-4,-,TRBV2,TGTGCCAGCAGAAGAGTAACAGTAGAAAAACTGTTTTTT,CASRRVTVEKLFF
TRBD2,TRBJ2-7,-,TRBV11-2,TGTGCCAGCAGCCCCGGACTAGCGGGGGATTACGAGCAGTACTTC,CASSPGLAGDYEQYF
-,TRBJ1-6,-,TRBV9,TGTGCCAGCAGCGTAGAAGGTGGTGTGGTACATTCACCCCTCCACTTT,CASSVEGGVVHSPLHF
-,TRBJ2-5,-,TRBV27,TGTGCCAGCAGTTTAATAGTCGGGGAGACCCAGTACTTC,CASSLIVGETQYF
TRBD1,TRBJ2-1,-,TRBV7-3,TGTGCCAGCAGCTCTACCTCCGGGACAGGGACCAATGAGCAGTTCTTC,CASSSTSGTGTNEQFF
TRBD1,TRBJ1-2,-,TRBV29-1,TGCAGCGTTGGGGACAGGGGTCGGGGCTACACCTTC,CSVGDRGRGYTF
-,TRBJ2-5,-,TRBV10-3,TGTGCCATCAGTGAGTCGCTGGCAGGGGAAGAGACCCAGTACTTC,CAISESLAGEETQYF
-,TRBJ2-5,-,TRBV19,TGTGCCAGTAGTAGGGGACGGCAGCAGGAGACCCAGTACTTC,CASSRGRQQETQYF
-,TRBJ2-5,-,TRBV5-3,TGTGCCAGAAGCTTATACAGGGAAGGGGAGACCCAGTACTTC,CARSLYREGETQYF
-,TRBJ1-1,few,TRBV2,TGTGCCAGCGTAGAGGGTGACACTGAAGCTTTCTTT,CASVEGDTEAFF
-,TRBJ1-1,-,TRBV30,TGTGCCGGACAAAGGTTCAGGGACTCTGAAGCTTTCTTT,CAGQRFRDSEAFF
TRBD1,TRBJ2-1,-,TRBV7-8,TGTGCCAGCAGCCCACGCGGACAGGGGGGATACAATGAGCAGTTCTTC,CASSPRGQGGYNEQFF
-,TRBJ2-5,-,TRBV10-1,TGCGCCAGCAGTCCCAGCGGAAAAGAGACCCAGTACTTC,CASSPSGKETQYF